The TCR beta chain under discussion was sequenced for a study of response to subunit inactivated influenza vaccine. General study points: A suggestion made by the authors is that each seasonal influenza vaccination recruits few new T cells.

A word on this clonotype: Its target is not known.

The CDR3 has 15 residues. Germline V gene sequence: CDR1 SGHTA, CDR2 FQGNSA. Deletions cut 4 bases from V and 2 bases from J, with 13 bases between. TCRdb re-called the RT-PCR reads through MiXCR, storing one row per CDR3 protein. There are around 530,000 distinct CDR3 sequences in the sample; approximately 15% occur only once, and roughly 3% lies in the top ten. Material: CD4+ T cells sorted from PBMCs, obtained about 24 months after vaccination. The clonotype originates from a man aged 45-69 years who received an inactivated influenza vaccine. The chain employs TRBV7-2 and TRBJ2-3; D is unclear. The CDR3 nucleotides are TGTGCCAGCAGCTCCCCCCCCGGGCACACAGATACGCAGTATTTT. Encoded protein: CASSSPPGHTDTQYF.